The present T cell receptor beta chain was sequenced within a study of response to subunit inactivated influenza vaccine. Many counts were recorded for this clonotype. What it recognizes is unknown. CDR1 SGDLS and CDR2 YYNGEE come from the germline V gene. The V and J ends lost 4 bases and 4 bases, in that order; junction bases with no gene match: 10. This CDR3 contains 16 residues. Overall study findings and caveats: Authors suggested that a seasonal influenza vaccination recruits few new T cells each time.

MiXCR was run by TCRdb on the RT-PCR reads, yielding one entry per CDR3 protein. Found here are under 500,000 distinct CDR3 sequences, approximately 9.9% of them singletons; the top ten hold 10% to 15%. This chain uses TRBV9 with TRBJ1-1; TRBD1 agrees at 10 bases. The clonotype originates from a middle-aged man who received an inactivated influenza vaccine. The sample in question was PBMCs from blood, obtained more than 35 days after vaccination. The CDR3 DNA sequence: TGTGCCAGCAGCCCAACATCAGGGACAGGGGTCACTGAAGCTTTCTTT. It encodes CASSPTSGTGVTEAFF.